This T cell receptor beta chain emerged from a study of early T cells in non-severe SARS-CoV-2 infection. This clonotype was seen more than once but under ten times. Attachment of unique molecular identifiers to individual cDNA molecules was performed. In TCRdb, the 5' RACE reads were re-called with MiXCR into one record per CDR3 protein. The sample includes almost 30,000 distinct CDR3 sequences, about 5.7% of them seen just once. The CDR3 loop spans 12 amino acids. Germline V CDR1 and CDR2: KGHSH, LQKENI. V lost 6 bases and J lost 0, with 6 bases in between. The sequencing sample was made of whole blood. The chain employs TRBV18 and TRBJ2-7; D ambiguous. The TCR originated in an adult who was a healthcare worker with PCR-confirmed SARS-CoV-2 infection or an uninfected control (not recorded which). CDR3 residues: CASSTSSYEQYF. As DNA, the CDR3 is TGTGCCAGCTCTACGAGCTCCTACGAGCAGTACTTC.